The next 24 T cell receptor beta chains were all read from a single sample in a study of T cells after posttransplantation cyclophosphamide. Cyclophosphamide on days +3 and +4 followed busulfan-fludarabine conditioning and a marrow graft. The method was immunoSEQ multiplex PCR; TCRdb's version includes in-frame clones alone and lacks a portion of them. The table records about 8,000 clones, about nine tenths of them present only once. The input for sequencing was CD4+ T cells sorted from blood, taken 1,300 to 1,500 days after allogeneic stem cell transplant with posttransplant cyclophosphamide. The receptors were sampled from a female patient aged 50-59 years who received an allogeneic stem cell transplant from a related donor, was CMV-positive, and had no GVHD. The graft donor may be the source of some T cells.

CDR3 sequence (DNA): TGTGCCAGCAGCTTGGCCCGTGACACTGAAGCTTTCTTT. Its translation: CASSLARDTEAFF. V is TRBV5-4 and J is TRBJ1-1; D gene unclear. This CDR3 has 13 residues. Germline V CDR1 and CDR2: SGHNT, YYREEE (reference sequence). The ends were cut back, 0 bases at V and 3 bases at J, with 6 bases in the middle.

The CDR3 DNA is TGTGCCAGCAGCCGGACAGGGAATGAAAAACTGTTTTTT. Its protein product is CASSRTGNEKLFF. V gene TRBV27 combines with J gene TRBJ1-4; 8 nucleotides align to TRBD1. CDR3 length equals 13 residues. Germline V lookup: CDR1 MNHEY, CDR2 SMNVEV (reference sequence). V trimming: 6 bases; J trimming: 5 bases; junction bases outside the gene matches: 2.

The chain carries TRBV7-2 and TRBJ1-5; D uncertain. Trimming took off 3 bases at V and 1 base at J, with 4 bases between the two ends. The CDR3 sequence is 13 residues long. The V gene's germline CDR1 is SGHTA and CDR2 FQGNSA. In nucleotides, the CDR3 is TGTGCCAGCAGCTTCGTAAGCAATCAGCCCCAGCATTTT. This encodes CASSFVSNQPQHF.

The sample holds one count of this clone. CDR3 coding DNA: TGTGCCAGCAGCTTACGTCTGGAGGGGGCCAAGACCCAGTACTTC. Translated, it gives CASSLRLEGAKTQYF. The gene calls are TRBV7-8 and TRBJ2-5; weak D call: TRBD1 (7 bases). The ends were cut back, 2 bases at V and 6 bases at J, with 16 bases in the middle. The CDR3 extends over 15 amino acids. CDR1 and CDR2 from the germline V gene are SGHVS and FQNEAQ.

This clone was seen a handful of times. The chain employs TRBV11-2 and TRBJ2-7; a possible D gene is TRBD2 (5 bases). Germline V CDR1 and CDR2: SGHAT, FQNNGV. There are 15 residues in the CDR3. V shed 2 bases and J shed 4 bases, with 15 bases lying between them. The DNA of the CDR3 is TGTGCCAGCAGCTTACGGGGTATCGGCGGGTACGAGCAGTACTTC. Protein sequence: CASSLRGIGGYEQYF. Drawing the rest from reference TRBV11-2 and TRBJ2-7, the complete variable domain is EAGVAQSPRYKIIEKRQSVAFWCNPISGHATLYWYQQILGQGPKLLIQFQNNGVVDDSQLPKDRFSAERLKGVDSTLKIQPAKLEDSAVYLCASSLRGIGGYEQYFGPGTRLTVT.

The V call is TRBV6-4, the J call TRBJ2-1, with a weak D call TRBD2 (6 bases). Germline CDR1 MRHNA, CDR2 SNTAGT. Deletions cut 8 bases from V and 10 bases from J, with 18 bases between. The CDR3 spans 13 residues. CDR3 loop: CASASARGTEQFF. In DNA, the CDR3 is TGTGCCAGCGCTAGCGCTCGCGGCACAGAGCAGTTCTTC.

The gene calls are TRBV7-2 and TRBJ2-7; D is ambiguous. Germline CDR1 and CDR2: SGHTA and FQGNSA. This CDR3 is 12 amino acids long. Between the trimmed V and J ends, which lost 1 base and 7 bases, there was a span of 8 bases. The DNA of the CDR3 is TGTGCCAGCAGCTTAGAAGCTTTGGAGCAGTACTTC. Amino acid sequence: CASSLEALEQYF.

The rearrangement joins TRBV5-4 to TRBJ2-5; D gene unclear. This CDR3 spans 14 amino acids. Germline V lookup: CDR1 SGHNT, CDR2 YYREEE (reference sequence). Trimming removed 1 base at V and 5 bases at J, with 12 bases between. The CDR3 nucleotides are TGTGCCAGCAGCTTGTTCCTTCCAGATGAGACCCAGTACTTC. Its protein is CASSLFLPDETQYF.

This rearrangement joins TRBV30 to TRBJ1-1; D possibly corresponds to TRBD1 (6 bases). Germline V lookup: CDR1 GTSNPN, CDR2 SVGIG (reference sequence). Trimming stripped 0 bases from V and 4 bases from J, with 12 bases between. The CDR3 contains 14 residues. The CDR3, as DNA: TGTGCCTGGAGTGTAACAGGGTTTAGCACTGAAGCTTTCTTT. Encoded protein: CAWSVTGFSTEAFF.

The chain uses TRBV7-2 and TRBJ1-2; D is ambiguous. V gave up 1 base and J gave up 5 bases, with 5 bases separating them. CDR3 length: 12 residues. CDR1 is SGHTA and CDR2 is FQGNSA in the germline V gene. This chain's CDR3 is CASSLVIYGYTF. DNA for the CDR3: TGTGCCAGCAGCTTAGTTATATATGGCTACACCTTC. Based on the CDR3 plus reference TRBV7-2 and TRBJ1-2, the full variable domain is GAGVSQSPSNKVTEKGKDVELRCDPISGHTALYWYRQSLGQGLEFLIYFQGNSAPDKSGLPSDRFSAERTGGSVSTLTIQRTQQEDSAVYLCASSLVIYGYTFGSGTRLTVV.

V and J are TRBV7-2 and TRBJ1-2; D uncertain. The CDR3 totals 14 residues. Germline values: CDR1 SGHTA, CDR2 FQGNSA. The V end lost 0 bases, the J end lost 7 bases, and 12 bases lay between the germline ends. CDR3 sequence reads: CASSLAMGGGGYTF. The CDR3 DNA reads as TGTGCCAGCAGCTTAGCGATGGGAGGAGGTGGCTACACCTTC.

The J gene is TRBJ2-1, the V gene TRBV28; D gene ambiguous. Germline CDR1 and CDR2: MDHEN and SYDVKM. The CDR3 is made up of 14 amino acids. Trimming pared 6 bases from V and 0 bases from J, leaving 9 bases between. The CDR3 sequence: CASRTVSSYNEQFF. As DNA, the CDR3 is TGTGCCAGCAGAACAGTGAGCTCCTACAATGAGCAGTTCTTC.

The chain links TRBV5-1 to TRBJ1-1; D gene uncertain. The CDR3 runs to 13 residues. CDR1 and CDR2 (germline): SGHRS, YFSETQ. Trimming removed 0 bases from V and 3 bases from J, with 6 bases in between. CDR3 DNA: TGCGCCAGCAGCTTGGGGGCAGACACTGAAGCTTTCTTT. Protein sequence: CASSLGADTEAFF.

This sequence joins TRBV19 and TRBJ2-7; possibly TRBD1 for D (6 bases). Trimming pared 5 bases from V and 11 bases from J, leaving 16 bases between. Looked up from germline, CDR1 is LNHDA and CDR2 is SQIVND (reference sequence). The CDR3 is 12 residues long. The DNA of the CDR3 is TGTGCCAGTAGTCTGGGACAAGGGAACAAGTACTTC. This sequence encodes CASSLGQGNKYF.

The chain recombines TRBV7-3 with TRBJ2-5, with 9 bases that match TRBD1. V was pared by 5 bases and J by 1 base, with 2 bases of the junction left unmatched. Germline V gives CDR1 SGHTA, CDR2 FQGTGA. This CDR3 has 14 amino acids. The CDR3 coding sequence is TGTGCCAGCAGCCTGACAGGGGGCCAAGAGACCCAGTACTTC. Its translation is CASSLTGGQETQYF.

This chain uses TRBV5-8 with TRBJ1-5, with TRBD1 as a possible D gene (5 bases). In germline, CDR1 is SGHTS, CDR2 YDEGEE. V was shortened by 5 bases and J by 7 bases, with 13 bases between the two germline ends. There are 13 residues in the CDR3. For the CDR3, the DNA is TGTGCCAGCAGGACTCAGGGAGGACAGCCCCAGCATTTT. It specifies CASRTQGGQPQHF.

V gene TRBV11-2 combines with J gene TRBJ2-1; TRBD1 is a possible D gene (6 bases). Trimming removed 3 bases from V and 2 bases from J, with 11 bases in between. CDR3 size: 15 residues. Germline V gives CDR1 SGHAT, CDR2 FQNNGV. The CDR3 reads CASSFFRGTYNEQFF. The CDR3 DNA reads as TGTGCCAGCAGCTTTTTTAGGGGGACCTACAATGAGCAGTTCTTC.

The gene calls are TRBV27 and TRBJ2-7; 8 nucleotides match TRBD2. Germline V gene sequence: CDR1 MNHEY, CDR2 SMNVEV (reference sequence). V lost 6 bases and J lost 0; bases outside the gene matches: 7. The CDR3 spans 15 residues. The CDR3 is CASSELADGSYEQYF. For the CDR3, the DNA is TGTGCCAGCAGCGAACTAGCGGATGGCTCCTACGAGCAGTACTTC.

V is TRBV5-1 and J is TRBJ2-4; D is uncertain. This CDR3 is built from 14 residues. Deletions cut 2 bases from V and 8 bases from J, with 14 bases between. CDR1 SGHRS and CDR2 YFSETQ come from the germline V gene. The CDR3 region has the DNA TGCGCCAGCAGCTTCGATAGTCCCCCTCACATTCAGTACTTC. This codes for CASSFDSPPHIQYF. Drawing the rest from reference TRBV5-1 and TRBJ2-4, the complete variable domain is KAGVTQTPRYLIKTRGQQVTLSCSPISGHRSVSWYQQTPGQGLQFLFEYFSETQRNKGNFPGRFSGRQFSNSRSEMNVSTLELGDSALYLCASSFDSPPHIQYFGAGTRLSVL.

This chain joins TRBV15 and TRBJ2-1; 9 bases are a match to TRBD2. Germline V gene data show CDR1 as LNHNV and CDR2 as YYDKDF (reference sequence). V dropped 3 bases and J dropped 4; count of bases not matched to a gene: 7. The CDR3 runs 16 residues. DNA of the CDR3: TGTGCCACCAGCAGGGGTACTAGCGGGCTTTACAATGAGCAGTTCTTC. It codes for CATSRGTSGLYNEQFF.

The chain has TRBV4-3 and TRBJ2-1; D possibly corresponds to TRBD2 (6 bases). In germline, CDR1 is LGHNA, CDR2 YSLEER. The germline V and J ends were trimmed by 2 bases and 0 bases, with 11 bases remaining between them. CDR3 length: 16 amino acids. CDR3 nucleotides: TGCGCCAGCAGCCAAATAGCGGTTGGCTCCTACAATGAGCAGTTCTTC. It yields the protein CASSQIAVGSYNEQFF.

The J gene is TRBJ2-2, the V gene TRBV10-3; 9 bases align to TRBD1. The CDR3 loop spans 15 amino acids. The ends lost 5 bases at V and 6 bases at J; junction bases unmatched: 7. Per the germline V gene, CDR1 is ENHRY and CDR2 is SYGVKD. The CDR3 protein is CAISNTGGRAGELFF. The DNA for the CDR3 is TGTGCCATCAGTAACACAGGGGGCAGGGCCGGGGAGCTGTTTTTT.

Written as DNA, the CDR3 is TGTGCCAGCGGAGGACAGCTAAAATACGAGCAGTACTTC. Translation gives CASGGQLKYEQYF. The rearrangement uses TRBV2 and TRBJ2-7; D might be TRBD1 (6 bases). The germline V gene encodes CDR1 SNHLY and CDR2 FYNNEI. There are 13 residues in the CDR3. Trimming stripped 8 bases from V and 4 bases from J, with 15 bases between. Together with reference TRBV2 and TRBJ2-7, the CDR3 gives the full variable domain: EPEVTQTPSHQVTQMGQEVILRCVPISNHLYFYWYRQILGQKVEFLVSFYNNEISEKSEIFDDQFSVERPDGSNFTLKIRSTKLEDSAMYFCASGGQLKYEQYFGPGTRLTVT.

V usage is TRBV6-1 and J usage is TRBJ1-2; 9 positions agree with TRBD1. CDR1 and CDR2 (germline): MNHNS, SASEGT. The CDR3 extends over 13 amino acids. V dropped 6 bases and J dropped 2; count of bases not matched to a gene: 1. In DNA form, the CDR3 reads TGTGCCAGCAGGGGGACAGGGAACTATGGCTACACCTTC. It encodes CASRGTGNYGYTF.